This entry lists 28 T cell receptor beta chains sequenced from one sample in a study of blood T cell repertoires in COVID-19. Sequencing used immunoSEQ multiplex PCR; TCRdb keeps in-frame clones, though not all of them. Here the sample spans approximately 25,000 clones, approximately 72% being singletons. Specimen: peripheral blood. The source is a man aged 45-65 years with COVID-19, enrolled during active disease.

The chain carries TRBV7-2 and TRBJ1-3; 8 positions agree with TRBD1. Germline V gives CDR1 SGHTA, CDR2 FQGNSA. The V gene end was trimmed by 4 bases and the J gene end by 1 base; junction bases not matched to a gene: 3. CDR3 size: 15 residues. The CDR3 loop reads CASSSWTGSGNTIYF. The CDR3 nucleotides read TGTGCCAGCAGCTCTTGGACAGGGTCTGGAAACACCATATATTTT. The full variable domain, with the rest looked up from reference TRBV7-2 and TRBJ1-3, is GAGVSQSPSNKVTEKGKDVELRCDPISGHTALYWYRQSLGQGLEFLIYFQGNSAPDKSGLPSDRFSAERTGGSVSTLTIQRTQQEDSAVYLCASSSWTGSGNTIYFGEGSWLTVV.

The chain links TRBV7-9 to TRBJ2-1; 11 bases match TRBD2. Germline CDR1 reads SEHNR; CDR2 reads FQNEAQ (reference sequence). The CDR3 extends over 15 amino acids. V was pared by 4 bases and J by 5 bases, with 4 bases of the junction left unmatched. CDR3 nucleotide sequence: TGTGCCAGCAGCTACGGGACTAGCGGCGACAATGAGCAGTTCTTC. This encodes CASSYGTSGDNEQFF.

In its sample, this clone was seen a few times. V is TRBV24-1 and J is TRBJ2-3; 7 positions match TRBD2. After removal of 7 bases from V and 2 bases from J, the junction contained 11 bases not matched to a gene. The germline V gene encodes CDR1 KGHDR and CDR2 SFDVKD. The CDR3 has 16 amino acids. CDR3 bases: TGTGCCACCAGCAGTGGCGGGGGAGGAAACACAGATACGCAGTATTTT. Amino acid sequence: CATSSGGGGNTDTQYF.

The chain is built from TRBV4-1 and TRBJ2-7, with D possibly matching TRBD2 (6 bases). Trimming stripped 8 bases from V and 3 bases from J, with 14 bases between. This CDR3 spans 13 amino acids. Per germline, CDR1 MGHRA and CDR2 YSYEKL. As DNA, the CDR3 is TGCGCCAGCGGATCGGTGGGGGGCTACGAGCAGTACTTC. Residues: CASGSVGGYEQYF.

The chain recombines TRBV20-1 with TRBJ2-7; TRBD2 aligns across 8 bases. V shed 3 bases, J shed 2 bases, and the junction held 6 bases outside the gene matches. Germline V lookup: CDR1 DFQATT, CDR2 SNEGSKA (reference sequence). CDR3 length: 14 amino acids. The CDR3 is CSASPQRGTYEQYF. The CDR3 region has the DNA TGCAGTGCTAGTCCGCAGCGGGGGACCTACGAGCAGTACTTC.

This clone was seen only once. The CDR3 nucleotides read TGCAGCGTCCACACCTTTTGGCCCAACACTGAAGCTTTCTTT. Encoded protein: CSVHTFWPNTEAFF. The chain has TRBV29-1 and TRBJ1-1; the D is unclear. With 6 bases removed from V and 2 bases from J, the gap between germline ends came to 16 bases. Germline loops: CDR1 SQVTM, CDR2 ANQGSEA. The CDR3 sequence is 14 residues long.

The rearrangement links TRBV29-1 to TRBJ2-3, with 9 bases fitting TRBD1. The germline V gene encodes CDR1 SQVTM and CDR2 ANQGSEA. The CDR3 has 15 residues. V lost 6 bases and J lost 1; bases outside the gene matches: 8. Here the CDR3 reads CSVASDRGGTDTQYF. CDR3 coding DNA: TGCAGCGTAGCTTCGGACAGGGGTGGCACAGATACGCAGTATTTT.

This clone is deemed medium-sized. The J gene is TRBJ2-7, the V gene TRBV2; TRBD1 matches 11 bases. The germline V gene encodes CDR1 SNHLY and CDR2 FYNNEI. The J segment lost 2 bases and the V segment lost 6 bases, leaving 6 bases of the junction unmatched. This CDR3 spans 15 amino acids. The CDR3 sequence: CASSLLGQGAYEQYF. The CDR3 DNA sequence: TGTGCCAGCAGCCTATTGGGACAGGGGGCCTACGAGCAGTACTTC.

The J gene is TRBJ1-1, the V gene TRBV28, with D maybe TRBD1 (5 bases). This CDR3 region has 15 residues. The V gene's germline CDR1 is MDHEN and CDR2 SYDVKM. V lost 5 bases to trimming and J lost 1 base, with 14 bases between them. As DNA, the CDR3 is TGTGCCAGCAGTACCTACCGGGGGTGGAACACTGAAGCTTTCTTT. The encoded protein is CASSTYRGWNTEAFF. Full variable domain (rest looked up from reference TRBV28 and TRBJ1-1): DVKVTQSSRYLVKRTGEKVFLECVQDMDHENMFWYRQDPGLGLRLIYFSYDVKMKEKGDIPEGYSVSREKKERFSLILESASTNQTSMYLCASSTYRGWNTEAFFGQGTRLTVV.

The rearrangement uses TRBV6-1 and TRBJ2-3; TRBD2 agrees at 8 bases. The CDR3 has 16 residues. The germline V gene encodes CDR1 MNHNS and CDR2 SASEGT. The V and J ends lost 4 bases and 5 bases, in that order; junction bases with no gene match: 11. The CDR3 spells CASSGTSGLAGDTQYF. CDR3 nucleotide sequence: TGTGCCAGCAGTGGAACTAGCGGTCTTGCGGGAGATACGCAGTATTTT.

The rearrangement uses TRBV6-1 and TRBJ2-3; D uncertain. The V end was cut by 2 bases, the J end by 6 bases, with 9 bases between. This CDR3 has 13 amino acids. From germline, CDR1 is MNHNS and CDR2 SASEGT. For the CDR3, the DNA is TGTGCCAGCAGTGAATTGGGCCCGGATACGCAGTATTTT. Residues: CASSELGPDTQYF.

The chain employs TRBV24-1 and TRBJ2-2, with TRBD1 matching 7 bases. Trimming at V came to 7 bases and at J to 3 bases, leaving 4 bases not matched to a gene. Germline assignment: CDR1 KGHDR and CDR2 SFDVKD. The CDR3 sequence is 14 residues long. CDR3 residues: CATRGGADTGELFF. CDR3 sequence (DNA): TGTGCCACCAGAGGGGGCGCCGACACCGGGGAGCTGTTTTTT.

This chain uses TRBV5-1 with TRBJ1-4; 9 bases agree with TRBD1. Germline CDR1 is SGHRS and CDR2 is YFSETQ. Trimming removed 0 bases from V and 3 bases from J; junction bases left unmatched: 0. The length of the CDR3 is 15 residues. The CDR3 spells CASSLGTGANEKLFF. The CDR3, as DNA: TGCGCCAGCAGCTTGGGGACAGGGGCTAATGAAAAACTGTTTTTT.

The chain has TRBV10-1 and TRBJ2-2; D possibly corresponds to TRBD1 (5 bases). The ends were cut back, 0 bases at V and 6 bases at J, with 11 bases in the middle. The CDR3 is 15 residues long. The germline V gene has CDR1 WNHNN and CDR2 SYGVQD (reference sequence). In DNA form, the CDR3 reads TGCGCCAGCAGTGAGTCGTCAGGGTACGCCGGGGAGCTGTTTTTT. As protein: CASSESSGYAGELFF.

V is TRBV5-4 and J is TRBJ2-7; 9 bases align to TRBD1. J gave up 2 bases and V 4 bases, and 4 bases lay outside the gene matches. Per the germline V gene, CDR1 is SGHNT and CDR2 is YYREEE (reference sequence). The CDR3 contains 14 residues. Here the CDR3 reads CASSVDRGTYEQYF. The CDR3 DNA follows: TGTGCCAGCAGCGTCGACAGGGGGACCTACGAGCAGTACTTC.

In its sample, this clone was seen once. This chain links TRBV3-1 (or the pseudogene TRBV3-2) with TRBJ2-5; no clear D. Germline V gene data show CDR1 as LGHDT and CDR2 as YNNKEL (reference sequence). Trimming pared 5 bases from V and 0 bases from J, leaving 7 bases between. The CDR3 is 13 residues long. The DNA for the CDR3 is TGTGCCAGCAGCAAAACATACCAAGAGACCCAGTACTTC. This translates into CASSKTYQETQYF.

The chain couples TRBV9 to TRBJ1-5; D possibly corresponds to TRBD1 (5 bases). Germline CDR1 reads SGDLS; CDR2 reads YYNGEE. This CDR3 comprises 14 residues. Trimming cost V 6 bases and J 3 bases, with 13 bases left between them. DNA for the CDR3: TGTGCCAGCAACCGGGGGGACCCCAATCAGCCCCAGCATTTT. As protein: CASNRGDPNQPQHF.

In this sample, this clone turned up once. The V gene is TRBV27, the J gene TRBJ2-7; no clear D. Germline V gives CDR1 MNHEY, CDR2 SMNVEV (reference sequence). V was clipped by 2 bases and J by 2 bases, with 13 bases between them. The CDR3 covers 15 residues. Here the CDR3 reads CASSLVHTSAYEQYF. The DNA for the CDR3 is TGTGCCAGCAGTTTAGTCCATACATCTGCCTACGAGCAGTACTTC.

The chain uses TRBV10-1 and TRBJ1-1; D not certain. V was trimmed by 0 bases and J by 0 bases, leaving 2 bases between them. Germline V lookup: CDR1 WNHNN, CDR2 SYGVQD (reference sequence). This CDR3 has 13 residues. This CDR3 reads CASSESLNTEAFF. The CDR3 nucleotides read TGCGCCAGCAGTGAGTCCTTGAACACTGAAGCTTTCTTT.

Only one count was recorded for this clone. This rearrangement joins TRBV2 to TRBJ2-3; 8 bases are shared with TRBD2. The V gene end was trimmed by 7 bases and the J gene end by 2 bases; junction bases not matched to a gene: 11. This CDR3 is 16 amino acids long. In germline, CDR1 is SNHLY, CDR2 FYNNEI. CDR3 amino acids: CASTPGGGLLTDTQYF. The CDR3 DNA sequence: TGTGCCAGCACCCCCGGGGGGGGCCTCCTCACAGATACGCAGTATTTT.

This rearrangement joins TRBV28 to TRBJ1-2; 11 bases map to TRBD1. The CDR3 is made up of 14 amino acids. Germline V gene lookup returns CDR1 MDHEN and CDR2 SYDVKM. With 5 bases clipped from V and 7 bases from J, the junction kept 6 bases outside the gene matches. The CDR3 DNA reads TGTGCCAGCAGTATGGGACAGGGGGATCGTGGCTACACCTTC. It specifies CASSMGQGDRGYTF.

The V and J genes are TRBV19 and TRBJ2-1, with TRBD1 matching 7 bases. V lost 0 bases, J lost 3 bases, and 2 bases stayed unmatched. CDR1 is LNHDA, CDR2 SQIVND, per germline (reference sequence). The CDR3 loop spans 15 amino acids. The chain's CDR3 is CASSIEGQSYNEQFF. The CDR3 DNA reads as TGTGCCAGTAGTATAGAGGGACAGAGCTACAATGAGCAGTTCTTC.

CDR3 residues: CASRFRAGDPTSLHF. The CDR3 DNA reads TGTGCCAGCAGATTTCGAGCAGGGGACCCAACATCCCTCCACTTT. The gene calls are TRBV5-6 and TRBJ1-6; D perhaps matches TRBD1 (6 bases). The length of the CDR3 is 15 residues. Germline assignment: CDR1 SGHDT and CDR2 YYEEEE. The V end lost 5 bases, the J end lost 14 bases, and 23 bases lay between the germline ends.

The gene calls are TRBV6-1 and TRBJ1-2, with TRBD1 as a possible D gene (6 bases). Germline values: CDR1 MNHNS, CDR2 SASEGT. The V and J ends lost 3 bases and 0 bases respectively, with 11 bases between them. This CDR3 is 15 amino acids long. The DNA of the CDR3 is TGTGCCAGCAGTGATCTGACAGGCCCTAACTATGGCTACACCTTC. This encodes CASSDLTGPNYGYTF.

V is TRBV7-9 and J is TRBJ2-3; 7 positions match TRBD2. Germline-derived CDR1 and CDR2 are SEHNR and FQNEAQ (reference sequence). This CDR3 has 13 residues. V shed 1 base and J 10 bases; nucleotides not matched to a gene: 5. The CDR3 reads CASSLERSGAQYF. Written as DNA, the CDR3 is TGTGCCAGCAGCTTAGAGCGGAGCGGGGCGCAGTATTTT.

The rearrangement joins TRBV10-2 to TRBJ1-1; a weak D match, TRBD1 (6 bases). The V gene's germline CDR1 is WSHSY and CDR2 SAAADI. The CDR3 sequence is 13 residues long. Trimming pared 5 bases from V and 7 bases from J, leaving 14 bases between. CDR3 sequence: CASSQQGLNEAFF. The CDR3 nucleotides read TGCGCCAGCAGTCAACAGGGATTGAATGAAGCTTTCTTT.

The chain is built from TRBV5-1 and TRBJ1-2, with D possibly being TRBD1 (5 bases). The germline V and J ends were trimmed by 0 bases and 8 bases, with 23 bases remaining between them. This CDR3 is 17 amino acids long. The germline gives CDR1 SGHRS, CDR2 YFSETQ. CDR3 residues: CASSLGPLGRGSAGYTF. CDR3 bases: TGCGCCAGCAGCTTGGGCCCTCTGGGGCGGGGGTCAGCGGGCTACACCTTC.

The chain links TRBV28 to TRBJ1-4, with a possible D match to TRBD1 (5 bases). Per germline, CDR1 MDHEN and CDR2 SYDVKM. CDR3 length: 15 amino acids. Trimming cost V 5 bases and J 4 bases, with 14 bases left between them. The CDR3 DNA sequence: TGTGCCAGCAGTATTTCAGGGTTGTTTAATGAAAAACTGTTTTTT. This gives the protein CASSISGLFNEKLFF.